The rows below give T cell receptor beta chains drawn from one sample of a study of post-analysis software for immune sequencing data. Each CDR3 protein gets one entry after TCRdb re-called the PCR reads with MiXCR. The data hold about 260,000 distinct CDR3 sequences, with 30% to 45% observed a single time. Sequencing was performed on blood. Source of these receptors: a girl between 10 and 17 years old with multiple sclerosis. Both conserved end residues are trimmed from each CDR3. Size values are once, few and many counts, or a class for expanded clones, and some rows have none.

few,TRBV20-1,13,TRBJ1-6,SAREGTGNNSPLH
many,TRBV28,15,TRBJ1-2,ASSSIGQEVSGYGYT
few,TRBV5-1,12,TRBJ2-1,ASTGGWAYNEQF
-,TRBV20-1,10,TRBJ2-7,SARTRSYEQY
many,TRBV6-1,11,TRBJ1-5,ASSEDRVQPQH
few,TRBV20-1,12,TRBJ2-1,SASRGGAYNEQF
-,TRBV29-1,10,TRBJ2-5,STSQGAETQY
many,TRBV6-2/TRBV6-3,14,TRBJ2-1,ASSYSNGGFYNEQF
many,TRBV4-1,14,TRBJ2-1,ASSQVGTGGADEQF
-,TRBV27,12,TRBJ1-1,ASSLDPFETEAF